This T cell receptor beta chain was documented in a study of cytomegalovirus exposure and HLA in healthy donors. The wider study: A preliminary data release comprised around 85 million unique TCRs obtained from HLA-typed donors.

Study-wide findings and caveats: TCR association rates varied by HLA locus in a later analysis, with DRB1 highest and HLA-C lowest. Roughly uniform depth of sequencing across donors was assumed in presence/absence analyses.

V was cut by 5 bases and J by 8 bases, with 12 bases left in between. This CDR3 has 13 amino acids. Germline V lookup: CDR1 SEHNR, CDR2 FQNEAQ (reference sequence). PCR amplification relied on 60 Vbeta primers (plus 13 Jbeta primers). Method: immunoSEQ multiplex PCR; TCRdb's copy keeps in-frame clones and lacks some. The table records 140,000 or so clones, 76% of them present only once. Regarding this clone: Its cognate antigen is unknown.

The chain carries TRBV7-9 and TRBJ1-4; D is perhaps TRBD1 (5 bases). The receptor was isolated from a middle-aged man in good health and CMV-seronegative. Sequenced material: PBMCs. The chain's CDR3 is CASSPGGREKLFF. CDR3 in DNA: TGTGCCAGCAGCCCCGGGGGTAGGGAAAAACTGTTTTTT.